This record covers a single TCR beta chain. The antigen remains unidentified. This entry comes from a study of graft-versus-host responses after intestinal transplantation. Study in general: Among the recipients, transplants were multivisceral, liver-intestinal, or isolated intestinal. All recipients got anti-thymocyte globulin induction, then tacrolimus and steroids for 3 to 4 years.

Profiling relied on immunoSEQ multiplex PCR, and the TCRdb table lists in-frame clones only, not all of them. This sample has 85,000 to 90,000 clones, with around 90% found just once. General study results and limits: Investigators detected GvH clones in recipient marrow, with some emerging earlier in ileum or blood. Some patients had graft-donor T cell macrochimerism, and their allografts showed high graft-versus-host to host-versus-graft clonal ratios.

Specimen: unstimulated CD4+ T cells sorted from spleen or lymph node cells, collected before transplant. This TCR came from a human donor who was the organ donor for an intestinal transplant.

CDR3 amino acids: CASSEKNIGNTIYF. CDR3 coding DNA: TGTGCCAGCAGTGAAAAAAACATCGGAAACACCATATATTTT. The chain is built from TRBV6-1 and TRBJ1-3; D gene uncertain. The CDR3 consists of 14 residues. Germline V CDR1 and CDR2: MNHNS, SASEGT. The germline V and J ends were trimmed by 2 bases and 4 bases, with 9 bases remaining between them.